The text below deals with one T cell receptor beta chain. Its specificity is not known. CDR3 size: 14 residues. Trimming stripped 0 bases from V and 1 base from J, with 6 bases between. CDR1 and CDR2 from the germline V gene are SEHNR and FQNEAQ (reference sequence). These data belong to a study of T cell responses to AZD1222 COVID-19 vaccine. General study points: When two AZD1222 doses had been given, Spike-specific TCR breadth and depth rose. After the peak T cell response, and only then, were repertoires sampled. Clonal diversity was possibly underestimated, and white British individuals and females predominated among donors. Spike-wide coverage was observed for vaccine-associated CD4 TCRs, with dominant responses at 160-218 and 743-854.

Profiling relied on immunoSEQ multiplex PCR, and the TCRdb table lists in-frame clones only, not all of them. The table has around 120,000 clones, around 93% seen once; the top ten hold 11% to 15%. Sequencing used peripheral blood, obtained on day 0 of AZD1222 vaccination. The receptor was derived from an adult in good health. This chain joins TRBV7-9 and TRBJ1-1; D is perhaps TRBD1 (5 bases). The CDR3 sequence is CASSLAGENTEAFF. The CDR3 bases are TGTGCCAGCAGCTTAGCAGGGGAGAACACTGAAGCTTTCTTT. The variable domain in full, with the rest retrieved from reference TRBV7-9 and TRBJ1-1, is DTGVSQNPRHKITKRGQNVTFRCDPISEHNRLYWYRQTLGQGPEFLTYFQNEAQLEKSRLLSDRFSAERPKGSFSTLEIQRTEQGDSAMYLCASSLAGENTEAFFGQGTRLTVV.